The 16 T cell receptor beta chains below were found in one sample sequenced in a study of T cell responses to AZD1222 COVID-19 vaccine. The data were produced by immunoSEQ multiplex PCR, yet TCRdb's version contains in-frame clones alone and is incomplete. The table includes some 140,000 clones, about 92% detected once. The specimen comprised peripheral blood, sampled on day 0 of AZD1222 vaccination. Receptors were obtained from an adult in good health.

This clone was found once. V is TRBV27 and J is TRBJ2-3, with no clear D. Germline V gene lookup returns CDR1 MNHEY and CDR2 SMNVEV (reference sequence). The CDR3 spans 15 residues. The ends were cut back, 2 bases at V and 7 bases at J, with 16 bases in the middle. This chain's CDR3 is CASSLTNSVDNTQYF. The CDR3 DNA is TGTGCCAGCAGTTTAACTAACAGCGTTGATAATACGCAGTATTTT.

In this sample, this clone turned up once. The chain uses TRBV21-1 and TRBJ1-5; TRBD1, the D gene given by the table, was not confirmed from the DNA. TRBV21-1 is shown as a pseudogene. CDR3 length: 15 residues. CDR3 sequence reads: CASGPKFRGCKPQHF. In DNA, the CDR3 is TGTGCCAGCGGCCCGAAATTCAGGGGATGCAAGCCCCAGCATTTT.

This chain joins TRBV7-3 and TRBJ2-2, with TRBD2 matching 7 bases. CDR3 length equals 14 residues. The germline CDR1 and CDR2 sequences are SGHTA and FQGTGA. The V segment lost 5 bases and the J segment 2 bases; nucleotides outside the gene matches: 2. The CDR3 DNA reads as TGTGCCAGCAGCCGGACTAGTAACACCGGGGAGCTGTTTTTT. Amino acid sequence: CASSRTSNTGELFF.

The rearrangement uses TRBV6-4 and TRBJ1-1; D is ambiguous. Germline V gene lookup returns CDR1 MRHNA and CDR2 SNTAGT. The V and J ends lost 3 bases and 1 base respectively, with 9 bases between them. The CDR3 has 14 amino acids. CDR3 sequence (DNA): TGTGCCAGCAGTGAATCTGTAGAGAACACTGAAGCTTTCTTT. Translating gives CASSESVENTEAFF.

The chain combines TRBV28 with TRBJ1-3, with TRBD1 matching 7 bases. Germline V lookup: CDR1 MDHEN, CDR2 SYDVKM. The CDR3 is 14 amino acids. J gave up 4 bases and V 8 bases, and 8 bases lay outside the gene matches. The CDR3 nucleotides are TGTGCCAGCGTACCGGGACAGTGGGGAAACACCATATATTTT. The encoded protein is CASVPGQWGNTIYF. The variable domain in full, with the rest retrieved from reference TRBV28 and TRBJ1-3, is DVKVTQSSRYLVKRTGEKVFLECVQDMDHENMFWYRQDPGLGLRLIYFSYDVKMKEKGDIPEGYSVSREKKERFSLILESASTNQTSMYLCASVPGQWGNTIYFGEGSWLTVV.

The rearrangement uses TRBV19 and TRBJ1-6; weak D call: TRBD1 (6 bases). This CDR3 is 14 amino acids long. The germline gives CDR1 LNHDA, CDR2 SQIVND (reference sequence). With 3 bases removed from V and 10 bases from J, the gap between germline ends came to 13 bases. The CDR3 sequence is CASSISDSLSPLHF. CDR3 DNA sequence: TGTGCCAGTAGTATTTCGGACAGTCTGTCACCCCTCCACTTT.

This chain links TRBV30 with TRBJ2-1; D uncertain. Trimming removed 0 bases at V and 6 bases at J, with 12 bases between. The CDR3 runs to 14 residues. Germline assignment: CDR1 GTSNPN and CDR2 SVGIG (reference sequence). The DNA of the CDR3 is TGTGCCTGGAGTGTATGGGTGGAGTCCAATGAGCAGTTCTTC. Protein: CAWSVWVESNEQFF. Drawing the rest from reference TRBV30 and TRBJ2-1, the complete variable domain is SQTIHQWPATLVQPVGSPLSLECTVEGTSNPNLYWYRQAAGRGLQLLFYSVGIGQISSEVPQNLSASRPQDRQFILSSKKLLLSDSGFYLCAWSVWVESNEQFFGPGTRLTVL.

This chain links TRBV4-2 with TRBJ2-5, with D unclear. The germline CDR1 and CDR2 sequences are LGHNA and YNFKEQ. CDR3 size: 15 residues. Deletions cut 0 bases from V and 5 bases from J, with 13 bases between. The CDR3 spells CASSQDPGPRETQYF. Here the CDR3 DNA reads TGTGCCAGCAGCCAAGACCCCGGACCGCGGGAGACCCAGTACTTC.

This clone was seen a single time. The V gene is TRBV5-4, the J gene TRBJ2-2; no firm D call. Trimming took off 7 bases at V and 6 bases at J, with 10 bases between the two ends. The germline V gene has CDR1 SGHNT and CDR2 YYREEE (reference sequence). This CDR3 contains 12 residues. CDR3 sequence reads: CASHLMSGELFF. The CDR3 DNA reads TGTGCCAGCCATTTGATGTCCGGGGAGCTGTTTTTT. The full variable domain, completed using reference TRBV5-4 and TRBJ2-2, is ETGVTQSPTHLIKTRGQQVTLRCSSQSGHNTVSWYQQALGQGPQFIFQYYREEENGRGNFPPRFSGLQFPNYSSELNVNALELDDSALYLCASHLMSGELFFGEGSRLTVL.

J is TRBJ1-1 and V is TRBV7-9; D unresolved. This CDR3 spans 13 amino acids. In germline, CDR1 is SEHNR, CDR2 FQNEAQ (reference sequence). V was cut by 8 bases and J by 5 bases, with 15 bases left in between. CDR3: CASGSTGGTEAFF. The DNA for the CDR3 is TGTGCCAGCGGCAGCACGGGCGGTACTGAAGCTTTCTTT. Together with reference TRBV7-9 and TRBJ1-1, the CDR3 gives the full variable domain: DTGVSQNPRHKITKRGQNVTFRCDPISEHNRLYWYRQTLGQGPEFLTYFQNEAQLEKSRLLSDRFSAERPKGSFSTLEIQRTEQGDSAMYLCASGSTGGTEAFFGQGTRLTVV.

This rearrangement joins TRBV11-3 to TRBJ1-1, with D maybe TRBD1 (5 bases). Germline CDR1 is SGHNT and CDR2 is YENEEA. This CDR3 comprises 16 residues. V lost 0 bases and J lost 5, with 16 bases in between. CDR3 DNA: TGTGCCAGCAGCTTAGATGGGAGGGGAGGACGTACTGAAGCTTTCTTT. It specifies CASSLDGRGGRTEAFF.

The V call is TRBV28, the J call TRBJ2-2; no clear D. The CDR3 totals 15 residues. Trimming left V 3 bases short and J 0 bases short, with 8 bases between. Germline V lookup: CDR1 MDHEN, CDR2 SYDVKM. The CDR3 DNA follows: TGTGCCAGCAGTTTCTTTACTTCGAACACCGGGGAGCTGTTTTTT. This translates into CASSFFTSNTGELFF.

CDR3 region: CASSSGLAETYEQYF. CDR3 DNA sequence: TGTGCCAGCAGCTCGGGACTAGCGGAGACCTACGAGCAGTACTTC. The chain couples TRBV5-6 to TRBJ2-7, with TRBD2 matching over 11 bases. The CDR3 has 15 residues. Per germline, CDR1 SGHDT and CDR2 YYEEEE. Unmatched junction bases numbered 4, after V lost 3 bases and J lost 2 bases.

This chain joins TRBV5-4 and TRBJ2-1, with 8 positions matching TRBD2. Trimming removed 0 bases from V and 8 bases from J; junction bases left unmatched: 4. This CDR3 has 14 residues. CDR1 and CDR2 from the germline V gene are SGHNT and YYREEE (reference sequence). The CDR3 DNA is TGTGCCAGCAGCTTGGATGGGACTAGGGATGAGCAGTTCTTC. Translation: CASSLDGTRDEQFF.

As for this clone: Other DNA sequences in the same sample also yield this CDR3. The chain links TRBV19 to TRBJ1-5; 11 positions match TRBD1. The trim removed 5 bases at V and 7 bases at J, leaving 7 bases unmatched. The length of the CDR3 is 15 residues. CDR1 is LNHDA and CDR2 is SQIVND in the germline V gene (reference sequence). The CDR3 here is CASSLGQGVGQPQHF. DNA of the CDR3: TGTGCCAGTAGTCTGGGACAGGGGGTAGGGCAGCCCCAGCATTTT.

This chain connects TRBV6-5 to TRBJ2-1, with D possibly TRBD2 on 6 matching bases. The CDR3 runs 15 residues. V was shortened by 0 bases and J by 6 bases, with 12 bases between the two germline ends. Germline CDR1 and CDR2: MNHEY and SVGAGI. The CDR3 reads CASSYSGGRLNEQFF. In nucleotides, the CDR3 is TGTGCCAGCAGTTACTCAGGAGGGAGGCTCAATGAGCAGTTCTTC.